The rows below give T cell receptor beta chains drawn from one sample of a study of blood T cell repertoires in COVID-19. Clones were sequenced by immunoSEQ multiplex PCR, and TCRdb holds only the in-frame ones, with some missing. The table records 150,000 to 200,000 clones, 80% of them present only once. Sequencing input: PBMCs or T cells enriched from blood (not recorded which). The receptor source for this set is a man between 40 and 49 years old who had recovered from COVID-19. The CDR3 runs from the conserved cysteine through the conserved F or W. The D gene is left open where the match is weak. Size is omitted from some rows. Given values are once, few, many or a class for expanded clones.

>17|TRBV5-1|TRBD1|TRBJ2-2|once
TGCGCCAGCAGCTTGAACCCCGGGACAGGGGCTTCCGGGGAGCTGTTTTTT
CASSLNPGTGASGELFF
>14|TRBV11-2|-|TRBJ1-1|-
TGTGCCAGCAGTTTGGATGGGCTGAACACTGAAGCTTTCTTT
CASSLDGLNTEAFF
>14|TRBV15|-|TRBJ1-3|-
TGTGCCACCAGCAGAGATCGAGGGCTGGACACCATATATTTT
CATSRDRGLDTIYF
>15|TRBV2|TRBD1|TRBJ2-2|-
TGTGCCAGCAGTTCCAGGGGGCGGACCACCGGGGAGCTGTTTTTT
CASSSRGRTTGELFF
>18|TRBV10-3|-|TRBJ1-1|-
TGTGCCATCAGTGAGTCGTCAGGGATGGGAGGAATGAACACTGAAGCTTTCTTT
CAISESSGMGGMNTEAFF
>14|TRBV6-1|-|TRBJ1-4|-
TGTGCCAGCAGTGAAGTTCAGGGTTCTGAAAAACTGTTTTTT
CASSEVQGSEKLFF
>15|TRBV21-1|-|TRBJ1-1|once
TGTGCCAGCAGCGAACCAGGGTTAACGAACACTGAAGCTTTCTTT
CASSEPGLTNTEAFF
>15|TRBV5-1|-|TRBJ1-3|-
TGCGCCAGCAGTCGCGACAGCGGGCCTGGAAACACCATATATTTT
CASSRDSGPGNTIYF
>15|TRBV7-6|TRBD1|TRBJ2-5|-
TGTGCCAGCAGCTTAGCCACAGGGGGTGAACAGACCCAGTACTTC
CASSLATGGEQTQYF
>16|TRBV3-1/TRBV3-2|-|TRBJ1-3|-
TGTGCCAGCAGCCAACAGAACCCCAAATCTGGAAACACCATATATTTT
CASSQQNPKSGNTIYF
>15|TRBV2|-|TRBJ1-3|few
TGTGCCAGCAGTGACTATCGGGCAGGGGGAAACACCATATATTTT
CASSDYRAGGNTIYF
>15|TRBV13|TRBD2|TRBJ2-1|-
TGTGCCAGCAGCCCCGGACTAGCGGTTCCAAATGAGCAGTTCTTC
CASSPGLAVPNEQFF
>15|TRBV6-1|-|TRBJ1-5|-
TGTGCCAGCAGTGAACAGGGGAAGGGCAATCAGCCCCAGCATTTT
CASSEQGKGNQPQHF
>20|TRBV5-8|-|TRBJ2-1|-
TGTGCCAGCAGCTTGGCCGGTCGGTTAGTGCCAACCCCAAAATACAATGAGCAGTTCTTC
CASSLAGRLVPTPKYNEQFF
>14|TRBV5-5|-|TRBJ1-2|few
TGTGCCAGCAGCTTGGCACAGACTAACTATGGCTACACCTTC
CASSLAQTNYGYTF
>15|TRBV19|TRBD2|TRBJ2-3|-
TGTGCCAGTAGTATAACGGGGGGAGTAGGAGATACGCAGTATTTT
CASSITGGVGDTQYF
>16|TRBV11-2|TRBD2|TRBJ2-2|-
TGTGCCAGCAGCTTATTAGCGGGGGGGAGTACCGGGGAGCTGTTTTTT
CASSLLAGGSTGELFF
>13|TRBV20-1|-|TRBJ1-2|-
TGCAGTGCTAGTGGTCAGGGAAACTATGGCTACACCTTC
CSASGQGNYGYTF
>13|TRBV3-1/TRBV3-2|-|TRBJ1-1|-
TGTGCCAGCAGCCAAGTTTTAAACACTGAAGCTTTCTTT
CASSQVLNTEAFF
>16|TRBV7-7|TRBD1|TRBJ2-3|-
TGTGCCAGCAGCTTAGGGGACAGCCCTAGCACAGATACGCAGTATTTT
CASSLGDSPSTDTQYF